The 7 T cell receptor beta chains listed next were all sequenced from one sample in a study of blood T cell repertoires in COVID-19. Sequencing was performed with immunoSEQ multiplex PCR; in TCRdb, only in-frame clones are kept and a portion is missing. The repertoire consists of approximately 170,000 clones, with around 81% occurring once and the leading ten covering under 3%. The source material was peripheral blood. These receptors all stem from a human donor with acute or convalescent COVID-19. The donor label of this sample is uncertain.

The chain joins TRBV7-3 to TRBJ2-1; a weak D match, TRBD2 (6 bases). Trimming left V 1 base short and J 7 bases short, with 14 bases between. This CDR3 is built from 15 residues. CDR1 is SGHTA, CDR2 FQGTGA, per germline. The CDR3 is CASSLRGDPGNEQFF. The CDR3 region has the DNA TGTGCCAGCAGCTTAAGGGGGGACCCTGGGAATGAGCAGTTCTTC.

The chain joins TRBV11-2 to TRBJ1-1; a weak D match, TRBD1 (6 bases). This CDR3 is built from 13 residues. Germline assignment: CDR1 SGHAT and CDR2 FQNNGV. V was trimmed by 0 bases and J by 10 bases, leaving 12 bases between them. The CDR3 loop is CASSLDNGGRAFF. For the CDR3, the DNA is TGTGCCAGCAGCTTAGATAACGGGGGGCGAGCTTTCTTT.

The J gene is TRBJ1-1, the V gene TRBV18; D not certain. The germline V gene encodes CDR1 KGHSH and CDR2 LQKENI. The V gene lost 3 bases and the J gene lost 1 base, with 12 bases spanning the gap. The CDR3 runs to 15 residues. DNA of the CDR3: TGTGCCAGCTCACCCATAGACAAAGAGAACACTGAAGCTTTCTTT. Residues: CASSPIDKENTEAFF.

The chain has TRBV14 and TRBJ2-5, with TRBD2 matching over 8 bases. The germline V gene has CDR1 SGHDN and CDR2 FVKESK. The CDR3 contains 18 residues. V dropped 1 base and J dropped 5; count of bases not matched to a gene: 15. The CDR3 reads CASSQGEGAGGWSETQYF. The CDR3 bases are TGTGCCAGCAGCCAAGGGGAAGGCGCGGGAGGCTGGTCGGAGACCCAGTACTTC.

In DNA, the CDR3 is TGTGCCAGTAGTAGACCGGGACAGGGAACAGATACGCAGTATTTT. Translation gives CASSRPGQGTDTQYF. This chain connects TRBV19 to TRBJ2-3; 9 bases map to TRBD1. Germline lookup yields CDR1 LNHDA and CDR2 SQIVND (reference sequence). CDR3 size: 15 residues. V lost 4 bases, J lost 3 bases, and 5 bases stayed unmatched.

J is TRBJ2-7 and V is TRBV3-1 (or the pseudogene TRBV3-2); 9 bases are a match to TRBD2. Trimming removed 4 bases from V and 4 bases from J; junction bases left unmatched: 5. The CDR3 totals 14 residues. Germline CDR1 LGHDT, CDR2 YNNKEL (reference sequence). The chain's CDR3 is CASSRGTSYYEQYF. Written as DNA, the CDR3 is TGTGCCAGCAGCCGCGGGACTAGCTATTACGAGCAGTACTTC.

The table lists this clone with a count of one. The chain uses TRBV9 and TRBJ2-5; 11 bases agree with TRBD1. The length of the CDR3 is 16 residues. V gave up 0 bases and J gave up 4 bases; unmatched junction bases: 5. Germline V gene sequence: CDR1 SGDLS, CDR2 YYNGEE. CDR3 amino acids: CASSVVPGQGAETQYF. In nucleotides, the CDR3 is TGTGCCAGCAGCGTAGTCCCCGGACAGGGGGCAGAGACCCAGTACTTC.